These 27 T cell receptor beta chains were sequenced from one sample in a study of identical twins. MiXCR, applied by TCRdb to the 5' RACE reads, yields one record per CDR3 protein. This table holds around 490,000 distinct CDR3 sequences, 12% to 15% found once. The sample also formed part of further work on yellow fever vaccine responses in identical twins.

Sequencing input: CD4+ T cells sorted from blood. The receptors were gathered from a young woman in good health.

This clonotype has just a few counts. The rearrangement joins TRBV15 to TRBJ2-1; 11 bases agree with TRBD1. The germline gives CDR1 LNHNV, CDR2 YYDKDF (reference sequence). The CDR3 is 16 amino acids. V trimming: 5 bases; J trimming: 3 bases; junction bases outside the gene matches: 6. CDR3 bases: TGTGCCACCAGCCCCCTGGGACAGGGGGACTACAATGAGCAGTTCTTC. Protein product: CATSPLGQGDYNEQFF.

The chain has TRBV20-1 and TRBJ2-5; no clear D gene. The CDR3 runs 13 residues. The germline V gene encodes CDR1 DFQATT and CDR2 SNEGSKA (reference sequence). V was cut by 0 bases and J by 4 bases, with 9 bases left in between. The CDR3 spells CSARDVRSETQYF. The CDR3 bases are TGCAGTGCTAGAGATGTTCGCTCAGAGACCCAGTACTTC.

The sample holds many counts of this clonotype. The gene calls are TRBV12-3 or TRBV12-4 and TRBJ1-6; 8 bases map to TRBD1. V lost 1 base to trimming and J lost 10 bases; unmatched junction nucleotides: 3. CDR3 length: 14 residues. The CDR3 spells CASSLGTGNSPLHF. The DNA of the CDR3 is TGTGCCAGCAGTTTAGGGACAGGGAACTCACCCCTCCACTTT.

The chain couples TRBV28 to TRBJ1-2; TRBD1 might be the D (5 bases). V gave up 3 bases and J gave up 6 bases, with 11 bases separating them. Looked up from germline, CDR1 is MDHEN and CDR2 is SYDVKM. The CDR3 is 13 residues long. CDR3: CASSLWQGDGYTF. In nucleotides, the CDR3 is TGTGCCAGCAGTTTGTGGCAGGGAGATGGCTACACCTTC.

This chain connects TRBV24-1 to TRBJ2-5; D tentatively fits TRBD1 or TRBD2 (6 bases each). The CDR3 spans 14 residues. The germline V and J ends were trimmed by 7 bases and 5 bases, with 16 bases remaining between them. Germline assignment: CDR1 KGHDR and CDR2 SFDVKD. The DNA for the CDR3 is TGTGCCACCAGGGGACATGGAGGGCGTGAGACCCAGTACTTC. Its protein is CATRGHGGRETQYF.

This clonotype was recorded a few times. As DNA, the CDR3 is TGTGCCAGCGGCATTGACGGTTCCTACGAGCAGTACGTC. Its translation is CASGIDGSYEQYV. The chain carries TRBV12-3 or TRBV12-4 and TRBJ2-7; D gene unclear. With 8 bases removed from V and 1 base from J, the gap between germline ends came to 12 bases. There are 13 residues in the CDR3.

This chain uses TRBV12-3 or TRBV12-4 with TRBJ2-1; 10 bases map to TRBD2. V trimming: 5 bases; J trimming: 8 bases; junction bases outside the gene matches: 18. The CDR3 spans 18 residues. The CDR3 spells CASSHPGMASGSRYEQFF. CDR3 sequence (DNA): TGTGCCAGCAGTCACCCCGGAATGGCTAGCGGGAGTCGCTATGAGCAGTTCTTC.

This sequence joins TRBV10-3 and TRBJ1-2, with D perhaps matching TRBD1 (5 bases). The V and J ends lost 2 bases and 4 bases respectively, with 23 bases between them. The CDR3 contains 18 residues. Looked up from germline, CDR1 is ENHRY and CDR2 is SYGVKD. The chain's CDR3 is CAISEPGPGKWTLYGYTF. The CDR3 region has the DNA TGTGCCATCAGTGAGCCGGGCCCGGGGAAGTGGACACTCTATGGCTACACCTTC.

A few counts support this clonotype. The rearrangement joins TRBV9 to TRBJ2-1; TRBD2 agrees at 8 bases. Germline lookup yields CDR1 SGDLS and CDR2 YYNGEE. CDR3 length: 15 residues. V shed 3 bases, J shed 9 bases, and the junction held 11 bases outside the gene matches. This CDR3 reads CASSGTSGQSGEQFF. CDR3 nucleotides: TGTGCCAGCAGCGGAACTAGCGGCCAATCGGGTGAGCAGTTCTTC.

V gene TRBV12-3 or TRBV12-4 combines with J gene TRBJ1-1; TRBD1 agrees at 8 bases. This CDR3 has 14 residues. Trimming at V came to 4 bases and at J to 4 bases, leaving 5 bases not matched to a gene. This CDR3 reads CASSSGQAPTEAFF. The CDR3 region has the DNA TGTGCCAGCAGTTCGGGACAGGCCCCCACTGAAGCTTTCTTT.

The chain recombines TRBV20-1 with TRBJ1-1; D uncertain. There are 13 residues in the CDR3. Germline V gene lookup returns CDR1 DFQATT and CDR2 SNEGSKA (reference sequence). The DNA of the CDR3 is TGCAGAGCTTCTCCCACCTCGGGAAATCAGGCTTTCTTT. Protein sequence: CRASPTSGNQAFF.

This clonotype has only a few counts. J is TRBJ2-1 and V is TRBV20-1; D is perhaps TRBD2 (6 bases). CDR1 DFQATT and CDR2 SNEGSKA come from the germline V gene (reference sequence). This CDR3 is 12 amino acids long. The CDR3 nucleotides are TGCGGAAGCGGGCTCATACCCAATGAGCAGTTCTTC. This sequence encodes CGSGLIPNEQFF.

This chain joins TRBV4-2 and TRBJ2-1; 8 bases fit TRBD2. Germline V gives CDR1 LGHNA, CDR2 YNFKEQ. This CDR3 is 16 amino acids long. V gave up 1 base and J gave up 0 bases; unmatched junction bases: 2. The CDR3 loop reads CASSQGSGSSYNEQFF. Written as DNA, the CDR3 is TGTGCCAGCAGCCAAGGAAGCGGGAGCTCCTACAATGAGCAGTTCTTC.

The J gene is TRBJ1-2, the V gene TRBV9; unclear D gene. V shed 0 bases and J shed 0 bases, with 9 bases lying between them. This CDR3 region has 15 residues. Per germline, CDR1 SGDLS and CDR2 YYNGEE. The CDR3 DNA is TGTGCCAGCAGCGTAGGGCCGGTAACTAACTATGGCTACACCTTC. Protein: CASSVGPVTNYGYTF.

CDR3 in DNA: TGTGCCAGCAGCCCCACCGGGACAGGGTTTGCTGAGCAGTTCTTC. Translation: CASSPTGTGFAEQFF. The V call is TRBV3-1, the J call TRBJ2-1, with 9 bases matching TRBD1. J lost 9 bases, V lost 4 bases, and 10 bases had no gene match. CDR3 length equals 15 residues. The germline V gene encodes CDR1 LGHDT and CDR2 YNNKEL (reference sequence).

This clonotype was seen a handful of times. V gene TRBV11-2 combines with J gene TRBJ1-4; D remains unclear. Germline assignment: CDR1 SGHAT and CDR2 FQNNGV. The V end was cut by 3 bases, the J end by 5 bases, with 13 bases between. This CDR3 has 15 amino acids. CDR3 in DNA: TGTGCCAGCAGCTTTTTCCAGGCCTCCAATGAAAAACTGTTTTTT. Translating gives CASSFFQASNEKLFF.

This clonotype came up a few times. A read error is possible here, since a much larger clone lies one base away. V usage is TRBV7-3 and J usage is TRBJ2-5; D is unclear. Germline assignment: CDR1 SGHTA and CDR2 FQGTGA. The CDR3 loop spans 10 amino acids. CDR3 DNA sequence: TGTGCCAGCACCTTAGAGACCCAGTACTTC. Its protein product is CASTLETQYF.

The chain joins TRBV20-1 to TRBJ2-7, with TRBD2 matching 8 bases. This CDR3 has 15 residues. The germline CDR1 and CDR2 sequences are DFQATT and SNEGSKA (reference sequence). J was trimmed by 1 base and V by 6 bases; bases with no gene match: 11. CDR3: CSATRGSGNSYEQYF. The CDR3 bases are TGCAGTGCAACCCGGGGTAGCGGGAATTCCTACGAGCAGTACTTC.

The chain combines TRBV7-9 with TRBJ2-2, with D possibly matching TRBD1 (5 bases). The germline V gene encodes CDR1 SEHNR and CDR2 FQNEAQ (reference sequence). The V end lost 1 base, the J end lost 3 bases, and 9 bases lay between the germline ends. CDR3 length equals 15 residues. The CDR3 loop reads CASSLVPRDTGELFF. For the CDR3, the DNA is TGTGCCAGCAGCTTAGTTCCCAGGGACACCGGGGAGCTGTTTTTT.

J is TRBJ1-1 and V is TRBV12-3 or TRBV12-4, with D hard to call. V shed 2 bases and J shed 2 bases, with 12 bases lying between them. This CDR3 contains 15 residues. The chain's CDR3 is CASSLHGVLNTEAFF. For the CDR3, the DNA is TGTGCCAGCAGTTTACACGGGGTACTAAACACTGAAGCTTTCTTT.

This clonotype turned up a few times. The chain employs TRBV5-6 and TRBJ2-3, with 11 bases matching TRBD2. J lost 7 bases, V lost 0 bases, and 4 bases had no gene match. The CDR3 has 15 residues. Germline V gene data show CDR1 as SGHDT and CDR2 as YYEEEE. This CDR3 is CASSLVAGGPNTQYF. The DNA for the CDR3 is TGTGCCAGCAGCTTGGTAGCGGGAGGGCCGAATACGCAGTATTTT.

The rearrangement links TRBV6-1 to TRBJ2-2; maybe TRBD2 (5 bases). CDR1 and CDR2 from the germline V gene are MNHNS and SASEGT. Trimming removed 8 bases from V and 0 bases from J, with 10 bases in between. The length of the CDR3 is 14 residues. In DNA form, the CDR3 reads TGTGCCAGCGCAAGACTAACGAACACCGGGGAGCTGTTTTTT. This codes for CASARLTNTGELFF.

The V and J genes are TRBV19 and TRBJ2-3; D remains unclear. CDR3 length equals 13 residues. The V end lost 2 bases, the J end lost 2 bases, and 5 bases lay between the germline ends. The germline V gene has CDR1 LNHDA and CDR2 SQIVND (reference sequence). The CDR3 region is CASSIHFTDTQYF. Here the CDR3 DNA reads TGTGCCAGTAGTATACATTTCACAGATACGCAGTATTTT.

This clonotype has at least ten counts. The chain couples TRBV24-1 to TRBJ2-1; the match to TRBD2 covers 12 bases. Germline values: CDR1 KGHDR, CDR2 SFDVKD. The J segment lost 6 bases and the V segment lost 8 bases, leaving 4 bases of the junction unmatched. The CDR3 spans 14 residues. The CDR3 sequence is CATKASGRGNEQFF. CDR3 bases: TGTGCCACCAAGGCTAGCGGGAGGGGCAATGAGCAGTTCTTC.

This clonotype was seen more than once but under ten times. V is TRBV12-3 or TRBV12-4 and J is TRBJ2-5; no firm D call. The CDR3 has 14 residues. The ends were cut back, 5 bases at V and 5 bases at J, with 15 bases in the middle. CDR3 loop: CASSPGPPRETQYF. CDR3 sequence (DNA): TGTGCCAGCAGTCCGGGCCCCCCGAGGGAGACCCAGTACTTC.

The rearrangement links TRBV18 to TRBJ2-3; D is undetermined. The V end was cut by 0 bases, the J end by 2 bases, with 9 bases between. This CDR3 spans 15 amino acids. Germline CDR1 KGHSH, CDR2 LQKENI. DNA of the CDR3: TGTGCCAGCTCACCACCCTCCAGGCCCACAGATACGCAGTATTTT. Protein sequence: CASSPPSRPTDTQYF.

This clonotype was recorded at least ten times. The V call is TRBV10-3, the J call TRBJ2-3; 8 positions agree with TRBD2. V dropped 5 bases and J dropped 4; count of bases not matched to a gene: 11. Germline lookup yields CDR1 ENHRY and CDR2 SYGVKD. This CDR3 is built from 16 residues. The CDR3 nucleotides read TGTGCCATCAGTCCCTCGGGAGGGGGGCCGGCAGATACGCAGTATTTT. Encoded protein: CAISPSGGGPADTQYF.